This TCR beta chain came from a study of molecular identifiers for immune sequencing clone quantification listed by TCRdb under 2018. About the full investigation: For a replicate experiment, the RNA from either approximately 20,000 or 100,000 naive CD8 T cells was divided into five aliquots, and four of those aliquots went on to sequencing. The study was a methods study using CD8 T cells to benchmark molecular-identifier clustering-based TCR repertoire sequencing (MIDCIRS) and TCR RNA copy counting.

Summary of the overall study and its limitations: Spiked-in Jurkat TCR RNA (approximately eleven copies' worth), which is not part of the donor repertoire, was contained in the naive libraries. A single cell's worth of spiked-in Jurkat TCR RNA was reported detectable even among about 1.1 million naive CD8 T cells. In CMV-specific effector cells, clones with more than 20 RNA copies accounted for over 97% of molecules, whereas in naive cells such clones accounted for under 1%. When barcode sub-clustering was omitted, TCR diversity was inflated by chimeric consensus sequences, with chimeras reaching as high as 47%. Modeling indicated approximately 3 TCR RNA copies recovered per cell, compared with about ten by digital PCR, which implies a capture efficiency of approximately 30%. The sizes of highly expanded clones could end up underestimated when identical TCR molecules share a barcode.

Library prep was done by PCR. Sequencing was carried out with an Illumina HiSeq 4000. Bulk TCR libraries were made following a previously described method, with the TCR primers given in Table S5. Purification of total RNA was performed with the Qiagen AllPrep DNA/RNA kit. Before analysis, reads from multiple sequencing runs of the same library were pooled. In the authors' own workflow: Reads were retained only if an exact TCR constant sequence was present, and the retained reads were trimmed to 150 nt and grouped according to their 12-nt molecular barcodes. Reads in each barcode group were sub-clustered using a 15% Levenshtein threshold, and a quality-weighted consensus sequence was built for each RNA molecule. Non-functional sequences were filtered out, along with any lower-count sequence sitting one edit away from another sequence. Based on a fit of two negative binomial distributions, barcode sub-clusters having less than 20% of the maximum read count were discarded. TCRdb reanalyzed the raw reads on its own, using fastp at Q25 for trimming and MiXCR for clone calling, and kept in-frame beta chains. Each CDR3 protein appears once, grouped with its most common genes and DNA. The V and J calls were not made by the authors but by TCRdb's processing. The sample table records about 640,000 distinct CDR3 sequences; approximately 20% of these occur just once. The ten largest account for around 0.86% of the sample.

This clonotype was seen at least ten times. Which antigen it targets is not known. No base-level quality is on record; no much larger clone is a single base apart. Libraries of naive CD8 T cells were generated from about 19,000 to 1,100,000 sorted cells, with 10%, 30% or 50% of the purified RNA used. On a BD FACSAria II, naive CD8 T cells were FACS-sorted as CD8+CD4-CCR7+CD45RA+ and collected into RLT Plus buffer. To test detection sensitivity, Jurkat RNA equivalent to over 8 TCR copies was spiked into samples of about 19,000-1,000,000 naive CD8 T cells. CD8 T cells were enriched using RosetteSep CD8+ T Cell Enrichment Cocktail and Ficoll-Paque, and the enriched cells then underwent ACK red cell lysis. Sample: naive CD8+ T cells from blood, with Jurkat cell RNA spiked in. This sample's cell subset or site label indicates: FACS-sorted CD8+CD4-CCR7+CD45RA+ naive T cells. The TCR comes from a human donor in good health. Some libraries in this study had Jurkat cell RNA spiked in.

The bases read TGTGCCGGAAAAGAATTCGACGGCAACACTGAAGCTTTCTTT. Its protein is CAGKEFDGNTEAFF. The V gene is TRBV2 and the J gene is TRBJ1-1, with the identity of the D gene unclear. The junction carries 18 bases between V and J, which are trimmed by 11 bases and 2 bases respectively. The cysteine opens and the phenylalanine closes a CDR3 of 14 amino acids. The CDR3 DNA has 42 bases and is translated from base 1. For CDR1 and CDR2, the germline V gene lists SNHLY and FYNNEI.